This entry describes one T cell receptor beta chain. The antigen is undetermined. Specified treatment: roughly 11-day PBMC culture with coronavirus spike peptide pools or control peptides (ViraFEST assay). The data are from a study of vaccination and CD4 T cells after COVID-19. Scientists ran DNA taken from cultured CD4+ T cells through the Oncomine TCR Beta short-read assay for sequencing. TCRdb used MiXCR to reprocess the PCR reads, holding one entry per CDR3 protein. The data contain around 19,000 distinct CDR3 sequences, roughly 51% of them singletons. The CDR3 sequence is 14 residues long. V shed 10 bases and J shed 5 bases, with 20 bases lying between them. Germline CDR1 is MGHDK and CDR2 is SYGVNS.

J is TRBJ1-1 and V is TRBV25-1; D possibly corresponds to TRBD1 (5 bases). This clonotype was obtained from a human donor who had recovered from COVID-19. Sequencing used CD4+ T cells from blood, cultured in vitro. CDR3 amino acids: CATRGGGGGTEAFF. In nucleotides, the CDR3 is TGTGCCACCCGGGGGGGGGGAGGAGGAACTGAAGCTTTCTTT.